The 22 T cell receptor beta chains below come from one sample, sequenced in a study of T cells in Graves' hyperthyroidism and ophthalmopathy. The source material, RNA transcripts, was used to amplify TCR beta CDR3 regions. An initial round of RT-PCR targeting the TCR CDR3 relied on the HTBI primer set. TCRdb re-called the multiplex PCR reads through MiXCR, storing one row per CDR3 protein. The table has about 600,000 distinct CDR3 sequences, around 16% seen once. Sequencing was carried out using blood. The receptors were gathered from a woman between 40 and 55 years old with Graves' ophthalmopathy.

CDR3 in amino acids: CASSIYPGLAGVVGEQFF. CDR3 DNA sequence: TGTGCCAGTAGTATCTATCCGGGACTAGCGGGAGTAGTCGGTGAGCAGTTCTTC. This chain connects TRBV19 to TRBJ2-1; TRBD2 matches 14 bases. The CDR3 has 18 amino acids. Trimming took 3 bases from V and 9 from J; bases not matched to a gene: 13. Per the germline V gene, CDR1 is LNHDA and CDR2 is SQIVND (reference sequence).

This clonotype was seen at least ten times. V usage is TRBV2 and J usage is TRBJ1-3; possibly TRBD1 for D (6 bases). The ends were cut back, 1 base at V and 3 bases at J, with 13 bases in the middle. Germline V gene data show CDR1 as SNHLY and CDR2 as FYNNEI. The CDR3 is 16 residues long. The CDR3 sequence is CASSEVWGPSGNTIYF. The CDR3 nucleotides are TGTGCCAGCAGTGAAGTTTGGGGGCCGAGTGGAAACACCATATATTTT.

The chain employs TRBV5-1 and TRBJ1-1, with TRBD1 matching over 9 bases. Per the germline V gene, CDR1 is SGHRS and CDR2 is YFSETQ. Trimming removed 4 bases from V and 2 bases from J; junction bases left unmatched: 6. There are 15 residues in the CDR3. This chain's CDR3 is CASSRWTGENTEAFF. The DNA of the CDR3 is TGCGCCAGCAGCCGATGGACAGGGGAAAACACTGAAGCTTTCTTT.

The CDR3 DNA reads as TGTGCCAGCAGCCGGACTAGCGGGAGCATTACCCAAGAGACCCAGTACTTC. Translating gives CASSRTSGSITQETQYF. The rearrangement links TRBV7-8 to TRBJ2-5; TRBD2 matches 13 bases. J was trimmed by 1 base and V by 5 bases; bases with no gene match: 7. The CDR3 is made up of 17 amino acids. Germline V CDR1 and CDR2: SGHVS, FQNEAQ.

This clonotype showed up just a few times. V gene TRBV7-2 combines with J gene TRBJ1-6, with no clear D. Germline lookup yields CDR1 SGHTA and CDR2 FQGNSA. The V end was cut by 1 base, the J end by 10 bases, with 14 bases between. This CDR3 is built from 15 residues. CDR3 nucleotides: TGTGCCAGCAGCTTAGTGACGGGCTTCGAATCACCCCTCCACTTT. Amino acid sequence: CASSLVTGFESPLHF.

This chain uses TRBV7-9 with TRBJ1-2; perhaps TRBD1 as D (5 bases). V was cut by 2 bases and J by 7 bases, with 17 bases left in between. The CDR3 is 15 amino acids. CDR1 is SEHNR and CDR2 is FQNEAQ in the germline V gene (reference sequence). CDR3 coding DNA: TGTGCCAGCAGCTTAACTGGGGCAGTGAGTTCTGGCTACACCTTC. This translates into CASSLTGAVSSGYTF.

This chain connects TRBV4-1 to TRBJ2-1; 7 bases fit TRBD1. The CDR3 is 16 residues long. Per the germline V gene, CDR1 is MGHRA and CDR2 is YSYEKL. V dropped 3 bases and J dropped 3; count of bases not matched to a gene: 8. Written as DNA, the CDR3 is TGCGCCAGCAGCCAGTCCGGGCAGGGGGACTACAATGAGCAGTTCTTC. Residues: CASSQSGQGDYNEQFF.

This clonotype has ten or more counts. CDR3 sequence (DNA): TGTGCCAGCAGGGAAGCCGGGACCCTGGGCCGCAACACTGAAGCTTTCTTT. This translates into CASREAGTLGRNTEAFF. This sequence joins TRBV12-3 or TRBV12-4 and TRBJ1-1; tentative D call: TRBD1 (5 bases). This CDR3 comprises 17 residues. Deletions cut 6 bases from V and 2 bases from J, with 22 bases between.

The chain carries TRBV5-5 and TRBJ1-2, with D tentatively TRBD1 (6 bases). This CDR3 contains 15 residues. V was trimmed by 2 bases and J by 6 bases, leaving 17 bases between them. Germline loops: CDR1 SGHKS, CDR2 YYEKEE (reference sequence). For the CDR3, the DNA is TGTGCCAGCAGCTTCCGGGGGGCGCTCGCGGATGGCTACACCTTC. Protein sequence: CASSFRGALADGYTF.

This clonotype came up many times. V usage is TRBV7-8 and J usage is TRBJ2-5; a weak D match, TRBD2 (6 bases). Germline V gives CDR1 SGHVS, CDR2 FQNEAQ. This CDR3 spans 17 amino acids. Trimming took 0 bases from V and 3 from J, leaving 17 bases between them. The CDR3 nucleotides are TGTGCCAGCAGCTTAGCTCGCGCCGGGACTCGAGAAGAGACCCAGTACTTC. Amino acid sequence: CASSLARAGTREETQYF.

The CDR3: CASSITSGHLNTGELFF. CDR3 nucleotides: TGTGCCAGCTCGATCACTAGCGGTCACCTGAACACCGGGGAGCTGTTTTTT. The chain combines TRBV18 with TRBJ2-2, with 8 bases fitting TRBD2. The CDR3 extends over 17 amino acids. J lost 1 base, V lost 6 bases, and 10 bases had no gene match. The germline V gene encodes CDR1 KGHSH and CDR2 LQKENI.

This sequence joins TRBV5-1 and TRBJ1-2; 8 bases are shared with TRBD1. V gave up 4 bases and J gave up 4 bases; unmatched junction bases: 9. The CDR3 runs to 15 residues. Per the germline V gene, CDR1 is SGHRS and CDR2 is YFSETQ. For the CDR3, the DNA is TGCGCCAGCAGCCCTACCACAGGGGGTGGCTATGGCTACACCTTC. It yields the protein CASSPTTGGGYGYTF.

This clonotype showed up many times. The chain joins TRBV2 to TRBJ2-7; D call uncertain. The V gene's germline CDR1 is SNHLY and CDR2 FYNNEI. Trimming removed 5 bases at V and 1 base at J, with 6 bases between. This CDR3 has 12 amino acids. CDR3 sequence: CASSRPSYEQYF. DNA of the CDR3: TGTGCCAGCAGTCGACCTTCCTACGAGCAGTACTTC.

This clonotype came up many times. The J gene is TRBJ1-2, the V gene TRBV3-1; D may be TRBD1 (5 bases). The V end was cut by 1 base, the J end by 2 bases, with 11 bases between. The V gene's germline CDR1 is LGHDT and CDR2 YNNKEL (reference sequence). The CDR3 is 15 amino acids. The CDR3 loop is CASSQVSGGNYGYTF. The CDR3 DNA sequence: TGTGCCAGCAGCCAAGTTTCTGGGGGGAACTATGGCTACACCTTC.

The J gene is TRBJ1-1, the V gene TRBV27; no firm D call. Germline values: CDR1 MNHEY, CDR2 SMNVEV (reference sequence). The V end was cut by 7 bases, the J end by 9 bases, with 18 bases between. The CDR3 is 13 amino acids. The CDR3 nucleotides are TGTGCCAGCACCGGAGTTGGCGTTAAAAAAGCTTTCTTT. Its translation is CASTGVGVKKAFF.

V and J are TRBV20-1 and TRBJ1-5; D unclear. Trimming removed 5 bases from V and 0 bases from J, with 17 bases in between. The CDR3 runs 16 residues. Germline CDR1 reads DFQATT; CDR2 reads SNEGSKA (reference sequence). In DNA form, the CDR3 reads TGCAGTGCTCTCAATGCAGGAACCCTTAGCAATCAGCCCCAGCATTTT. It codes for CSALNAGTLSNQPQHF.

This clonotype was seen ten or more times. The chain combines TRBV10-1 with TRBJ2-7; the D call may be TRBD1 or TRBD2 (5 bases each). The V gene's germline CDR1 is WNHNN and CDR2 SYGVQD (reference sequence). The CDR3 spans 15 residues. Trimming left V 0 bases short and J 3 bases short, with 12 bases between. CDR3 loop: CASSESVLGVYEQYF. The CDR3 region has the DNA TGCGCCAGCAGTGAGTCGGTACTAGGGGTCTACGAGCAGTACTTC.

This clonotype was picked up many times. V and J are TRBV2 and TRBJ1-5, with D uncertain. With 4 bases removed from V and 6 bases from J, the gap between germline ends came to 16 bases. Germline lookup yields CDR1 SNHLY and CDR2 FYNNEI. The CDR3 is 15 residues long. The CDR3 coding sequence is TGTGCCAGCAGTGGGGATGGATATAGCGGTCAGCCCCAGCATTTT. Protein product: CASSGDGYSGQPQHF.

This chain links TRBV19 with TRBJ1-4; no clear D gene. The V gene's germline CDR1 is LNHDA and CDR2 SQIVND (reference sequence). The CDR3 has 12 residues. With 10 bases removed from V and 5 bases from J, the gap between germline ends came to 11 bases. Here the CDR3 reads CAILPPNEKLFF. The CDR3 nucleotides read TGTGCCATACTACCCCCCAATGAAAAACTGTTTTTT.

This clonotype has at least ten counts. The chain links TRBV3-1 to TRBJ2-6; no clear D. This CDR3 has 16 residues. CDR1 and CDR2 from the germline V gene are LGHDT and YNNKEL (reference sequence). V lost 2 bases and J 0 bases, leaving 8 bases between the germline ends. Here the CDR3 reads CASSQLGRSGANVLTF. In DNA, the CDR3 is TGTGCCAGCAGCCAACTAGGCCGCTCTGGGGCCAACGTCCTGACTTTC.

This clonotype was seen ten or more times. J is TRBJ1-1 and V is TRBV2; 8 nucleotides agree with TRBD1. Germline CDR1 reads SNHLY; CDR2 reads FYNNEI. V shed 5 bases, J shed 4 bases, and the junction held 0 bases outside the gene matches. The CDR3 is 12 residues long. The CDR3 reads CASSTGGTEAFF. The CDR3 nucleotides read TGTGCCAGCAGTACAGGGGGCACTGAAGCTTTCTTT.

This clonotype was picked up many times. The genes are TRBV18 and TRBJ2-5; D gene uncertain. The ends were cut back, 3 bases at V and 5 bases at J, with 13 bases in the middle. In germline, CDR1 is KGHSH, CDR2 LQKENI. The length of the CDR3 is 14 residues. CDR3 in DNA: TGTGCCAGCTCACCTGAGCTATTTCGGGAGACCCAGTACTTC. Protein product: CASSPELFRETQYF.